The clone carrying this T cell receptor (beta chain) was detected many times. This specimen belongs to a study of early T cells in non-severe SARS-CoV-2 infection. TCRdb analysed the 5' RACE reads with MiXCR anew, one entry per CDR3 protein. The sample has tens of thousands of distinct CDR3 sequences, about 14% seen once; the top ten hold 3% to 5%. The ends were cut back, 2 bases at V and 3 bases at J, with 8 bases in the middle. From germline, CDR1 is SGHTA and CDR2 FQGNSA. The CDR3 has 13 residues. The chain employs TRBV7-2 and TRBJ2-7; D may be TRBD1 (6 bases). The material sequenced was whole blood, taken at baseline. This sequence originates from an adult who was a healthcare worker with PCR-confirmed SARS-CoV-2 infection or an uninfected control (not recorded which). CDR3 in DNA: TGTGCCAGCAGCTTAAACAGGGACTACGAGCAGTACTTC. Protein product: CASSLNRDYEQYF.